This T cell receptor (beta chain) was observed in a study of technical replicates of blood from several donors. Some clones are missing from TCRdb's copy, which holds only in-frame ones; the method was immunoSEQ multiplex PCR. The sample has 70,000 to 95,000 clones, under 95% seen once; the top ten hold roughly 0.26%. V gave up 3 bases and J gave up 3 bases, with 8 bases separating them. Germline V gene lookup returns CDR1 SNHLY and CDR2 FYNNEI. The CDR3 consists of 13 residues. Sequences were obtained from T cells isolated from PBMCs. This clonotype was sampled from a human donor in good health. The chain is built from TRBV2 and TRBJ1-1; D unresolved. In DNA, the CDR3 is TGTGCCAGCAGTGAGGGGAGGGACACTGAAGCTTTCTTT. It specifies CASSEGRDTEAFF.